A single sample gave rise to the 30 T cell receptor beta chains below, sequenced in a study of blood T cells in healthy people across ages. A second about 6 to 12 cycle PCR used barcoded and J-beta primers. Each CDR3 protein is one row after TCRdb ran MiXCR on the 5' RACE reads. This table holds 540,000 or so distinct CDR3 sequences, 24% found once. These data were also reused for a study on T cells of mothers and their children.

The sequenced material came from blood. All receptors derive from a boy aged 5-17 years in good health.

Worth noting for this clonotype: Sequence at one end of the junction differs from germline and may be a read error. CDR3 loop: CASSQRTGPNTEALF. The CDR3, as DNA: TGTGCCAGCAGCCAACGTACCGGGCCGAACACTGAAGCTTTGTTT. V is TRBV4-2 and J is TRBJ1-1; D unclear. The CDR3 covers 15 residues. Germline V gene data show CDR1 as LGHNA and CDR2 as YNFKEQ.

The chain recombines TRBV18 with TRBJ2-6; 9 nucleotides align to TRBD1. The CDR3 is 16 residues long. The J segment lost 6 bases and the V segment lost 6 bases, leaving 9 bases of the junction unmatched. Germline V CDR1 and CDR2: KGHSH, LQKENI. CDR3 protein: CASSPGQGLSANVLTF. The CDR3 bases are TGTGCCAGCTCTCCGGGACAGGGTCTATCGGCCAACGTCCTGACTTTC.

This clonotype turned up a few times. The J gene is TRBJ2-3, the V gene TRBV7-3; D remains ambiguous. The CDR3 contains 12 residues. Trimming left V 5 bases short and J 5 bases short, with 8 bases between. Germline-derived CDR1 and CDR2 are SGHTA and FQGTGA. Written as DNA, the CDR3 is TGTGCCAGCAGCCTGTATGGAGATACGCAGTATTTT. Translating gives CASSLYGDTQYF.

The genes are TRBV6-6 and TRBJ2-3; possibly TRBD1 or TRBD2 for D (5 bases each). This CDR3 region has 13 residues. V lost 6 bases and J 3 bases, leaving 10 bases between the germline ends. CDR1 and CDR2 (germline): MNHNY, SVGAGI (reference sequence). CDR3 DNA: TGTGCCAGCAGGGGAGACAGTACAGATACGCAGTATTTT. This translates into CASRGDSTDTQYF.

In this sample, this clonotype turned up many times. The V gene is TRBV5-1, the J gene TRBJ2-3; 7 bases agree with TRBD2. The junction had 11 bases not matched to a gene; V was cut back by 0 bases and J by 4 bases. There are 17 residues in the CDR3. Germline V CDR1 and CDR2: SGHRS, YFSETQ. CDR3 coding DNA: TGCGCCAGCAGCTTGGACCCGCTTGGCGGGAGTTCAGATACGCAGTATTTT. Its protein is CASSLDPLGGSSDTQYF. Based on the CDR3 plus reference TRBV5-1 and TRBJ2-3, the full variable domain is KAGVTQTPRYLIKTRGQQVTLSCSPISGHRSVSWYQQTPGQGLQFLFEYFSETQRNKGNFPGRFSGRQFSNSRSEMNVSTLELGDSALYLCASSLDPLGGSSDTQYFGPGTRLTVL.

The J gene is TRBJ2-5, the V gene TRBV4-3; D gene uncertain. Judging by the DNA end, TRBJ2-7 fits better; the J call may be wrong. CDR3 size: 15 residues. The V gene's germline CDR1 is LGHNA and CDR2 YSLEER. In nucleotides, the CDR3 is TGCGCCAGCAGCCGTGGTGTCACAAGTCGGAGCGAGCAGTACTTC. It encodes CASSRGVTSRSEQYF.

In its sample, this clonotype was seen a few times. The chain joins TRBV5-4 to TRBJ1-2; 9 nucleotides agree with TRBD1. Germline lookup yields CDR1 SGHNT and CDR2 YYREEE (reference sequence). V dropped 3 bases and J dropped 4; count of bases not matched to a gene: 10. The CDR3 contains 16 residues. This CDR3 is CASSSTQGASGYGYTF. The CDR3 bases are TGTGCCAGCAGCTCTACACAGGGGGCATCGGGCTATGGCTACACCTTC.

CDR3 sequence: CATSRDHPSYEQYF. DNA of the CDR3: TGTGCCACCAGCAGAGATCACCCAAGCTACGAGCAGTACTTC. The rearrangement joins TRBV15 to TRBJ2-5; D gene unclear. The end of the DNA fits TRBJ2-7 better, so the J call may be wrong. Germline CDR1 LNHNV, CDR2 YYDKDF (reference sequence). This CDR3 is 14 amino acids long.

This clonotype has a single count. The V call is TRBV6-2 or TRBV6-3, the J call TRBJ2-3; 8 nucleotides match TRBD2. From germline, CDR1 is MNHEY and CDR2 SVGEGT. CDR3 length equals 16 residues. V shed 5 bases, J shed 5 bases, and the junction held 12 bases outside the gene matches. The CDR3 is CASSTIGLALGDTQYF. The CDR3 nucleotides are TGTGCCAGCAGTACGATCGGACTAGCCCTGGGAGATACGCAGTATTTT.

The rearrangement joins TRBV6-2 or TRBV6-3 to TRBJ2-3; 12 bases agree with TRBD2. Per germline, CDR1 MNHEY and CDR2 SVGEGT. This CDR3 comprises 13 residues. Trimming at V came to 6 bases and at J to 5 bases, leaving 0 bases not matched to a gene. This CDR3 reads CASRLAGGDTQYF. CDR3 DNA sequence: TGTGCCAGCAGACTAGCGGGAGGAGATACGCAGTATTTT.

In its sample, this clonotype was seen many times. This chain links TRBV20-1 with TRBJ2-3, with D unresolved. The CDR3 length is 13 residues. Per germline, CDR1 DFQATT and CDR2 SNEGSKA (reference sequence). Trimming cost V 3 bases and J 0 bases, with 7 bases left between them. CDR3 DNA: TGCAGTGCTAGGGACGGTAGCACAGATACGCAGTATTTT. Amino acid sequence: CSARDGSTDTQYF.

V is TRBV4-3 and J is TRBJ1-5; D possibly corresponds to TRBD1 (6 bases). With 0 bases removed from V and 10 bases from J, the gap between germline ends came to 16 bases. Germline V gives CDR1 LGHNA, CDR2 YSLEER. The CDR3 has 15 residues. The CDR3 region is CASSQDRVGGRPQHF. CDR3 in DNA: TGCGCCAGCAGCCAAGATAGAGTGGGGGGCCGACCCCAGCATTTT.

The chain couples TRBV20-1 to TRBJ1-3; D not resolved. The CDR3 spans 14 residues. CDR1 is DFQATT and CDR2 is SNEGSKA in the germline V gene (reference sequence). Trimming shortened V by 2 bases and J by 0 bases, and 8 bases separated the two germline ends. CDR3 sequence reads: CSARNPSSGNTIYF. In DNA, the CDR3 is TGCAGTGCTAGAAACCCAAGCTCTGGAAACACCATATATTTT.

This clonotype was counted once. This may be a read error, as it is one base from a much larger clone. The rearrangement joins TRBV24-1 to TRBJ2-5; TRBD2 aligns across 9 bases. The J call could be wrong; TRBJ2-7 is a better fit for the DNA end. Germline CDR1 is KGHDR and CDR2 is SFDVKD. This CDR3 comprises 15 residues. The CDR3 nucleotides read TGTGCCACCAGTGATCCCGGGACTAGCAGGAGCGAGCAGTACTTC. Residues: CATSDPGTSRSEQYF.

This clonotype was found many times. The chain links TRBV28 to TRBJ1-4, with D unclear. CDR3 size: 13 residues. Germline CDR1 is MDHEN and CDR2 is SYDVKM. V lost 7 bases and J 8 bases, leaving 14 bases between the germline ends. The CDR3 DNA is TGTGCCAGCAAACCCGCCGGCAGAGAAAAACTGTTTTTT. Translation: CASKPAGREKLFF.

The chain has TRBV27 and TRBJ1-2; no firm D call. Germline V gene lookup returns CDR1 MNHEY and CDR2 SMNVEV (reference sequence). The CDR3 totals 15 residues. The ends were cut back, 1 base at V and 0 bases at J, with 9 bases in the middle. This CDR3 reads CASSLYPAPNYGYTF. CDR3 coding DNA: TGTGCCAGCAGTTTATATCCGGCCCCTAACTATGGCTACACCTTC.

This clonotype was seen a few times. The rearrangement uses TRBV9 and TRBJ1-1; the D gene is possibly TRBD1 (6 bases). This CDR3 contains 13 residues. V lost 3 bases to trimming and J lost 12 bases, with 18 bases between them. Germline values: CDR1 SGDLS, CDR2 YYNGEE. The CDR3 coding sequence is TGTGCCAGCAGCGCTAACAGGAGGGGGGAGTCTTTCTTT. Protein: CASSANRRGESFF.

The sample holds a few counts of this clonotype. This chain uses TRBV20-1 with TRBJ2-5, with TRBD2 matching over 12 bases. The J call is in doubt because the DNA end fits TRBJ2-1 better. This CDR3 spans 16 amino acids. Germline V CDR1 and CDR2: DFQATT, SNEGSKA (reference sequence). The CDR3 protein is CSARKTSGRNYNEQFF. CDR3 in DNA: TGCAGTGCTAGGAAGACTAGCGGGAGAAACTACAATGAGCAGTTCTTC.

The rearrangement uses TRBV18 and TRBJ1-5; D perhaps matches TRBD1 (6 bases). The CDR3 is made up of 15 amino acids. V lost 0 bases to trimming and J lost 1 base, with 7 bases between them. Germline values: CDR1 KGHSH, CDR2 LQKENI. The CDR3 reads CASSPPTGSNQPQHF. For the CDR3, the DNA is TGTGCCAGCTCACCACCCACAGGGAGCAATCAGCCCCAGCATTTT.

V is TRBV30 and J is TRBJ2-1, with TRBD1 identical over 7 bases. Per the germline V gene, CDR1 is GTSNPN and CDR2 is SVGIG (reference sequence). V shed 3 bases and J 9 bases; nucleotides not matched to a gene: 5. This CDR3 has 12 amino acids. The CDR3 region has the DNA TGTGCCTGGAGGGATGGACAGGTTGAGCAGTTCTTC. Encoded protein: CAWRDGQVEQFF.

This chain connects TRBV2 to TRBJ2-7; 11 bases agree with TRBD1. The CDR3 has 14 amino acids. CDR1 is SNHLY, CDR2 FYNNEI, per germline. The V gene end was trimmed by 5 bases and the J gene end by 9 bases; junction bases not matched to a gene: 9. The CDR3: CASSPGQGDKVQYF. The CDR3 nucleotides are TGTGCCAGCAGTCCGGGACAGGGGGACAAAGTGCAGTACTTC.

The chain is built from TRBV27 and TRBJ2-4, with TRBD1 matching over 7 bases. Losses at the gene ends were 5 bases for V and 8 bases for J; bases not matched to a gene: 6. Germline loops: CDR1 MNHEY, CDR2 SMNVEV (reference sequence). The CDR3 totals 13 residues. The CDR3 coding sequence is TGTGCCAGCAGTCTATACAGGGGAGACATTCAGTACTTC. Translation gives CASSLYRGDIQYF.

The V gene is TRBV5-5, the J gene TRBJ1-2; D gene unclear. Trimming removed 0 bases at V and 0 bases at J, with 12 bases between. The CDR3 length is 16 residues. The germline CDR1 and CDR2 sequences are SGHKS and YYEKEE (reference sequence). In DNA form, the CDR3 reads TGTGCCAGCAGCTTGGACCAGACGACTTCTAACTATGGCTACACCTTC. It yields the protein CASSLDQTTSNYGYTF.

The rearrangement links TRBV28 to TRBJ1-6, with D possibly TRBD1 on 6 matching bases. V dropped 7 bases and J dropped 6 bases, with 16 bases sitting between them. The CDR3 extends over 15 amino acids. Per the germline V gene, CDR1 is MDHEN and CDR2 is SYDVKM. The CDR3 is CASTPGGRRNSPLHF. CDR3 bases: TGTGCCAGCACCCCGGGGGGCAGACGTAATTCACCCCTCCACTTT.

The CDR3 bases are TGTGCCAGCAGCTCGTCAGGGCCGGCTCGGGTAAACACTGAAGCTTTCTTT. Its protein is CASSSSGPARVNTEAFF. The chain combines TRBV7-2 with TRBJ1-1; D may be TRBD1 (5 bases). Germline CDR1 SGHTA, CDR2 FQGNSA. V gave up 4 bases and J gave up 2 bases, with 20 bases separating them. There are 17 residues in the CDR3.

The rearrangement uses TRBV11-2 and TRBJ2-3; 7 nucleotides line up with TRBD2. V trimming: 3 bases; J trimming: 5 bases; junction bases outside the gene matches: 14. Germline V lookup: CDR1 SGHAT, CDR2 FQNNGV. This CDR3 has 17 residues. CDR3 in DNA: TGTGCCAGCAGCTTTTATGGTTCGGCGGGAGCGGTAGATACGCAGTATTTT. This encodes CASSFYGSAGAVDTQYF.

This clonotype occurred many times. This chain joins TRBV28 and TRBJ1-2; D uncertain. CDR1 is MDHEN and CDR2 is SYDVKM in the germline V gene. This CDR3 is 12 amino acids long. The V end lost 2 bases, the J end lost 0 bases, and 1 base lay between the germline ends. For the CDR3, the DNA is TGTGCCAGCAGTTTAACTAACTATGGCTACACCTTC. This encodes CASSLTNYGYTF.

This clonotype has only a few counts. The chain links TRBV7-2 to TRBJ2-7; 11 nucleotides line up with TRBD2. The CDR3 contains 19 residues. CDR1 is SGHTA and CDR2 is FQGNSA in the germline V gene. The V gene end was trimmed by 2 bases and the J gene end by 4 bases; junction bases not matched to a gene: 16. CDR3 in amino acids: CASSLRPGVAGGPFYEQYF. DNA for the CDR3: TGTGCCAGCAGCTTACGTCCAGGGGTAGCGGGGGGGCCATTTTACGAGCAGTACTTC.

The table lists this clonotype with a few counts. The chain is built from TRBV6-6 and TRBJ1-3; D is uncertain. CDR1 is MNHNY, CDR2 SVGAGI, per germline (reference sequence). V lost 8 bases and J lost 0, with 8 bases in between. CDR3 length: 13 residues. The CDR3 DNA reads as TGTGCCAGCGGTCGGGTCTCTGGAAACACCATATATTTT. This gives the protein CASGRVSGNTIYF.

The gene calls are TRBV27 and TRBJ1-6; a possible D gene is TRBD1 (6 bases). Germline CDR1 reads MNHEY; CDR2 reads SMNVEV (reference sequence). Trimming stripped 8 bases from V and 9 bases from J, with 17 bases between. The length of the CDR3 is 14 residues. This CDR3 reads CASSPGTFGSPLHF. CDR3 DNA sequence: TGTGCCAGCTCTCCCGGGACATTTGGTTCACCCCTCCACTTT.